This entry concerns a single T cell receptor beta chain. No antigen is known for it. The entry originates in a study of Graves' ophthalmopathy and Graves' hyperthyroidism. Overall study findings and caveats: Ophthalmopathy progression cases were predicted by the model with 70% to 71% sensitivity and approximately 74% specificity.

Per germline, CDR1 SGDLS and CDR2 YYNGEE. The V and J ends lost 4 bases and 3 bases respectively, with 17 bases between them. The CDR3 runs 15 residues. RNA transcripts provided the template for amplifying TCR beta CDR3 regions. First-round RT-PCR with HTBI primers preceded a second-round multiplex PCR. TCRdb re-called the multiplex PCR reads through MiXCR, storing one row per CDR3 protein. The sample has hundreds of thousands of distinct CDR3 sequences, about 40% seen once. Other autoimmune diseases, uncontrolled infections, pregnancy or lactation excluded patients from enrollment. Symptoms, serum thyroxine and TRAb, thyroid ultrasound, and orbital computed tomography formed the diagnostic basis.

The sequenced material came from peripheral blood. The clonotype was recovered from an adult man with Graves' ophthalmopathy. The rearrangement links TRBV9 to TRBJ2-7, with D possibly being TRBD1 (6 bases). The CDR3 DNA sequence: TGTGCCAGCAGCCCCCCTTTCTCCAGGGGCTACGAGCAGTACTTC. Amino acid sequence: CASSPPFSRGYEQYF.